This is a list of T cell receptor beta chains from one sample in a study of cytomegalovirus exposure and HLA in healthy donors. Data came from immunoSEQ multiplex PCR; TCRdb stores just in-frame clones and leaves some out. The sample lists about 210,000 clones; 82% were seen once. The sequenced material came from PBMCs. The receptors were sampled from a man aged 35-49 years in good health and CMV-seropositive. Each CDR3 is given with its conserved first and last residue. D genes are given only for firm matches. Clone size, where shown, is once, few, many, or a class for clones that have expanded.

cdr3_aa	cdr3_nt	d_call	clone_size	v_call	j_call
CASSVGGGPTTGNIQYF	TGTGCCAGCAGCGTCGGGGGGGGCCCAACAACGGGTAACATTCAGTACTTC	TRBD2	-	TRBV11-2	TRBJ2-4
CASRDGGNEKLFF	TGCGCCAGCAGGGACGGAGGTAATGAAAAACTGTTTTTT	-	once	TRBV5-1	TRBJ1-4
CASSSGGTSGKETQYF	TGTGCCAGCAGCTCAGGGGGGACTAGCGGGAAGGAGACCCAGTACTTC	TRBD2	-	TRBV7-9	TRBJ2-5
CASSIRRQGGYEQYF	TGTGCCAGTAGTATTAGACGACAGGGGGGCTACGAGCAGTACTTC	TRBD1	few	TRBV19	TRBJ2-7
CASSVWTSGTGELFF	TGTGCCAGCAGCGTATGGACTAGCGGAACCGGGGAGCTGTTTTTT	TRBD2	once	TRBV9	TRBJ2-2
CASSPEQGRAGNTIYF	TGCGCCAGCAGCCCCGAACAGGGGAGAGCTGGAAACACCATATATTTT	TRBD1	-	TRBV5-1	TRBJ1-3
CASSRGRLGTEAFF	TGTGCCAGCAGCCGAGGCCGCTTAGGCACTGAAGCTTTCTTT	-	-	TRBV16	TRBJ1-1
CASSMGGRIETQYF	TGTGCCAGTAGTATGGGGGGGCGCATTGAGACCCAGTACTTC	-	-	TRBV19	TRBJ2-5
CASSGQGGETQYF	TGTGCCAGCAGTGGACAGGGAGGAGAGACCCAGTACTTC	-	once	TRBV6-1	TRBJ2-5
CASSSRVAGEQYF	TGTGCCAGCAGTTCCCGCGTAGCGGGGGAGCAGTACTTC	TRBD2	few	TRBV27	TRBJ2-7
CASSLLDSNEKLFF	TGTGCCAGCTCCCTGCTCGACAGTAATGAAAAACTGTTTTTT	-	-	TRBV18	TRBJ1-4
CASSKDWNTEAFF	TGCGCCAGCAGCAAGGACTGGAACACTGAAGCTTTCTTT	-	-	TRBV5-1	TRBJ1-1
CASSTSTGLGNIIYF	TGCGCCAGCAGCACCTCGACAGGGCTAGGAAACATCATATATTTT	TRBD1	-	TRBV4-1	TRBJ1-3
CASSEAQQETQYF	TGTGCCAGCAGTGAAGCACAGCAAGAGACCCAGTACTTC	-	once	TRBV6-1	TRBJ2-5
CASSLALSGANVLTF	TGCGCCAGCAGTCTGGCCCTCTCTGGGGCCAACGTCCTGACTTTC	-	-	TRBV5-1	TRBJ2-6
CASSGDGSSYNEQFF	TGTGCCAGCAGTGGGGACGGGAGCTCCTACAATGAGCAGTTCTTC	-	-	TRBV6-5	TRBJ2-1